The next 10 T cell receptor beta chains were all read from a single sample in a study of CD8 T cells in ankylosing spondylitis. Whole-study findings and limits: Typical of ankylosing spondylitis blood, it appeared, was a TCR beta motif of 7 or 8 highly homologous variants.

Which antigens these TCRs recognize remains unknown. TCRdb ran MiXCR on the 5' RACE reads and lists one entry per CDR3 protein. The repertoire holds about 840,000 distinct CDR3 sequences, with about 12% as singletons. The sequenced sample consisted of blood, either unsorted or a sorted T cell fraction (not recorded which). The receptors originated from a male donor with ankylosing spondylitis.

This clonotype has more than one count but fewer than ten. The CDR3: CAISGGEEYNEQFF. In DNA, the CDR3 is TGTGCCATCAGTGGAGGCGAGGAATACAATGAGCAGTTCTTC. V is TRBV10-3 and J is TRBJ2-1; D gene uncertain. The CDR3 is 14 residues long. Germline CDR1 ENHRY, CDR2 SYGVKD. V lost 4 bases and J lost 4, with 11 bases in between.

This clonotype was seen a handful of times. The rearrangement links TRBV5-1 to TRBJ2-2; perhaps TRBD1 as D (6 bases). The V gene lost 2 bases and the J gene lost 3 bases, with 11 bases spanning the gap. Germline V CDR1 and CDR2: SGHRS, YFSETQ. This CDR3 has 15 residues. The CDR3 sequence: CASSLQGEDTGELFF. DNA for the CDR3: TGCGCCAGCAGCTTACAGGGAGAGGACACCGGGGAGCTGTTTTTT.

V usage is TRBV6-1 and J usage is TRBJ2-5; maybe TRBD1 (5 bases). The germline gives CDR1 MNHNS, CDR2 SASEGT. Trimming took off 5 bases at V and 5 bases at J, with 15 bases between the two ends. There are 14 residues in the CDR3. As DNA, the CDR3 is TGTGCCAGCAGTCAGAACCAGGGATGGGAGACCCAGTACTTC. The encoded protein is CASSQNQGWETQYF.

This CDR3 is CSARDFRLNTEAFF. CDR3 coding DNA: TGCAGTGCTAGAGATTTCCGGTTGAACACTGAAGCTTTCTTT. The rearrangement joins TRBV20-1 to TRBJ1-1; no clear D. The CDR3 runs to 14 residues. V gave up 0 bases and J gave up 0 bases, with 8 bases separating them. Per germline, CDR1 DFQATT and CDR2 SNEGSKA (reference sequence).

The J gene is TRBJ2-3, the V gene TRBV6-2 or TRBV6-3, with TRBD1 matching 8 bases. After removal of 5 bases from V and 2 bases from J, the junction contained 6 bases not matched to a gene. The CDR3 sequence is 15 residues long. Germline loops: CDR1 MNHEY, CDR2 SVGEGT. In nucleotides, the CDR3 is TGTGCCAGCAGTCCTCAGGGGGCGGCCACAGATACGCAGTATTTT. As protein: CASSPQGAATDTQYF.

The gene calls are TRBV9 and TRBJ1-1; perhaps TRBD1 as D (5 bases). Trimming cost V 2 bases and J 7 bases, with 12 bases left between them. The CDR3 loop spans 13 amino acids. Germline lookup yields CDR1 SGDLS and CDR2 YYNGEE. The CDR3 sequence is CASSVVGGGEAFF. In DNA form, the CDR3 reads TGTGCCAGCAGCGTGGTGGGGGGAGGTGAAGCTTTCTTT.

This clonotype showed up just a few times. V is TRBV15 and J is TRBJ2-1, with D unresolved. The CDR3 has 15 amino acids. Germline V CDR1 and CDR2: LNHNV, YYDKDF (reference sequence). Trimming removed 0 bases at V and 4 bases at J, with 10 bases between. DNA of the CDR3: TGTGCCACCAGCAGAGATCGGCCCCTTTACAATGAGCAGTTCTTC. This translates into CATSRDRPLYNEQFF.

This rearrangement joins TRBV20-1 to TRBJ1-2; D gene uncertain. Germline-derived CDR1 and CDR2 are DFQATT and SNEGSKA (reference sequence). There are 13 residues in the CDR3. V lost 2 bases and J 4 bases, leaving 11 bases between the germline ends. Here the CDR3 reads CSARTEGSYGYTF. Here the CDR3 DNA reads TGCAGTGCTAGAACGGAAGGGAGCTATGGCTACACCTTC.

This clonotype was seen ten or more times. At one end, the junction sequence differs from germline, possibly due to a read error. V gene TRBV6-1 combines with J gene TRBJ2-7, with D possibly TRBD2 on 5 matching bases. The CDR3 spans 15 residues. Germline CDR1 is MNHNS and CDR2 is SASEGT. This chain's CDR3 is CASSQAWTAPYEQYF. The CDR3 coding sequence is TGTGCCAGCAGTCAAGCCTGGACTGCCCCCTACGAGCAGTACTTC.

This clonotype has a handful of counts. The CDR3 DNA follows: TGTGCCAGCAGGGCTAGCGGGGGGTTCAATGAGCAGTTCTTC. Translating it yields CASRASGGFNEQFF. The chain carries TRBV2 and TRBJ2-1; 11 bases agree with TRBD2. This CDR3 has 14 residues. Unmatched junction bases numbered 4, after V lost 6 bases and J lost 6 bases. Germline CDR1 and CDR2: SNHLY and FYNNEI.